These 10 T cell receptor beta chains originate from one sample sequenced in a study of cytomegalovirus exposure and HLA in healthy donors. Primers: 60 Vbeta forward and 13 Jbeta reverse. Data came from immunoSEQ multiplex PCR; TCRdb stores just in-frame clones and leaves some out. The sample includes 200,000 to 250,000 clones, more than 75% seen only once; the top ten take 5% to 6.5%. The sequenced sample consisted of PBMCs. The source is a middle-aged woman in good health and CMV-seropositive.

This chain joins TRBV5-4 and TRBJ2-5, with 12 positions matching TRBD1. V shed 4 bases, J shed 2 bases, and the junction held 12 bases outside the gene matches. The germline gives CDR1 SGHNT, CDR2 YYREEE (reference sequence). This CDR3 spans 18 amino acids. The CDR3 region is CASSPGTGGNVTQETQYF. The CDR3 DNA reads TGTGCCAGCAGCCCCGGGACAGGGGGCAACGTCACTCAAGAGACCCAGTACTTC.

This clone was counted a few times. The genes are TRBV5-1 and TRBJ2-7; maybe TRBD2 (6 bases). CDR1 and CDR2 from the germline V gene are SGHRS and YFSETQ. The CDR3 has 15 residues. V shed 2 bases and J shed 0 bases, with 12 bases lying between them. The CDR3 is CASSLLSGSSYEQYF. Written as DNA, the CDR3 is TGCGCCAGCAGCTTACTTAGCGGTAGCTCCTACGAGCAGTACTTC.

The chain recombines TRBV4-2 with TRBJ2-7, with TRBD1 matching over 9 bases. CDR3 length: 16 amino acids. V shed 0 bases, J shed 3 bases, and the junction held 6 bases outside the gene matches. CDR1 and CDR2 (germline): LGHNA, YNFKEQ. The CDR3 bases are TGTGCCAGCAGCCAAGATAGAGGGACAGGGATCTACGAGCAGTACTTC. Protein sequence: CASSQDRGTGIYEQYF.

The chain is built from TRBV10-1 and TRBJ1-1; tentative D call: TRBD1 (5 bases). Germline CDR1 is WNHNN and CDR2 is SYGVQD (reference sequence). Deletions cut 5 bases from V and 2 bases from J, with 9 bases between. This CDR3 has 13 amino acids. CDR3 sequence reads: CASSRTSNTEAFF. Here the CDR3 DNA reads TGCGCCAGCAGTCGGACAAGTAACACTGAAGCTTTCTTT.

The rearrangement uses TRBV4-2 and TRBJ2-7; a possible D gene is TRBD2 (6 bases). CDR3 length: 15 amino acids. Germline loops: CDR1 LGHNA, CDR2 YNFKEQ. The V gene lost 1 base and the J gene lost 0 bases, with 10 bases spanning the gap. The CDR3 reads CASSQAIGSSYEQYF. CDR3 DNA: TGTGCCAGCAGCCAAGCCATCGGGAGCTCCTACGAGCAGTACTTC.

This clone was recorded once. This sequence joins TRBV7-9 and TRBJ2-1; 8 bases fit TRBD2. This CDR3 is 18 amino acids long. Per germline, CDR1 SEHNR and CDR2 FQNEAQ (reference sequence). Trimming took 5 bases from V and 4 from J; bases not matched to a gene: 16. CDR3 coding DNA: TGTGCCAGCAGCCGGACCGTTTTTCTGGCGGGAGGTTACAATGAGCAGTTCTTC. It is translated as CASSRTVFLAGGYNEQFF.

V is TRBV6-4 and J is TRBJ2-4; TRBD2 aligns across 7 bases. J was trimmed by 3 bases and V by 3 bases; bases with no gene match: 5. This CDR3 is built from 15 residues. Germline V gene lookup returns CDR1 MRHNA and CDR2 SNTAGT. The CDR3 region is CASSEGPGGKNIQYF. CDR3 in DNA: TGTGCCAGCAGTGAGGGACCGGGAGGCAAAAACATTCAGTACTTC.

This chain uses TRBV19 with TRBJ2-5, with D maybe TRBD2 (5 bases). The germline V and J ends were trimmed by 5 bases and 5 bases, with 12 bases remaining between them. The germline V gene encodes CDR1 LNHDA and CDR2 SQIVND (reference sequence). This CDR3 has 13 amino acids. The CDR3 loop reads CASSSTGVETQYF. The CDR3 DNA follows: TGTGCCAGTAGTTCGACCGGGGTGGAGACCCAGTACTTC. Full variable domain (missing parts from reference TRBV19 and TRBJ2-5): DGGITQSPKYLFRKEGQNVTLSCEQNLNHDAMYWYRQDPGQGLRLIYYSQIVNDFQKGDIAEGYSVSREKKESFPLTVTSAQKNPTAFYLCASSSTGVETQYFGPGTRLLVL.

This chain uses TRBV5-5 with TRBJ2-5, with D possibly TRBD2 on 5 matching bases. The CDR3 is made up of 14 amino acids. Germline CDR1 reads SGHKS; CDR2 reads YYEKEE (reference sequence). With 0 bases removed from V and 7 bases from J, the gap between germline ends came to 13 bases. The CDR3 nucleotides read TGTGCCAGCAGCTTGGGCCTAGCTCTGGCGACCCAGTACTTC. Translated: CASSLGLALATQYF.

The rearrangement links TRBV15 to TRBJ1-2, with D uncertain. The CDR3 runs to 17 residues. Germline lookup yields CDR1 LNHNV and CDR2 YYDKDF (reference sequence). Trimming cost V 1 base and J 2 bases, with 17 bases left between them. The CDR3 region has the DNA TGTGCCACCAGCAGAGGGAGCCTACCGACTCTCAACTATGGCTACACCTTC. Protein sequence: CATSRGSLPTLNYGYTF.